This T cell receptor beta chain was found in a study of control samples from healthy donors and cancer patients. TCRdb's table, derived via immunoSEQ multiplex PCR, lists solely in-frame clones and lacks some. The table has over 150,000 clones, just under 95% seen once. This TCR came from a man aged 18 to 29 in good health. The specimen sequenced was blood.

CDR3 sequence: CASSLEAPEQYF. The CDR3 DNA follows: TGTGCCAGCAGCTTAGAAGCTCCCGAGCAGTACTTC. The chain has TRBV7-9 and TRBJ2-7, with D unresolved. Trimming pared 1 base from V and 6 bases from J, leaving 7 bases between. CDR3 length: 12 amino acids. CDR1 is SEHNR and CDR2 is FQNEAQ in the germline V gene (reference sequence).